A single T cell receptor (beta chain) is shown here with its context. These data are taken from a study of shared clonotypes between healthy human individuals. This CDR3 is 16 amino acids long. The germline CDR1 and CDR2 sequences are MNHEY and SVGAGI. Unmatched junction bases numbered 3, after V lost 2 bases and J lost 4 bases. Profiled with immunoSEQ multiplex PCR; TCRdb holds only in-frame clones, not every one. The sample contains 640,000 or so clones, around 72% of which appear only once. The sequence was obtained from a woman aged 25 to 39 in good health. This rearrangement joins TRBV6-5 to TRBJ2-1; 12 bases are a match to TRBD2. Sequencing was done on a sample of memory CD4+ T cells sorted from blood. The subset here: CD45RA-negative fraction. CDR3 nucleotide sequence: TGTGCCAGCAGTTACAGGCTAGCGGGAGGGTACAATGAGCAGTTCTTC. Protein sequence: CASSYRLAGGYNEQFF.